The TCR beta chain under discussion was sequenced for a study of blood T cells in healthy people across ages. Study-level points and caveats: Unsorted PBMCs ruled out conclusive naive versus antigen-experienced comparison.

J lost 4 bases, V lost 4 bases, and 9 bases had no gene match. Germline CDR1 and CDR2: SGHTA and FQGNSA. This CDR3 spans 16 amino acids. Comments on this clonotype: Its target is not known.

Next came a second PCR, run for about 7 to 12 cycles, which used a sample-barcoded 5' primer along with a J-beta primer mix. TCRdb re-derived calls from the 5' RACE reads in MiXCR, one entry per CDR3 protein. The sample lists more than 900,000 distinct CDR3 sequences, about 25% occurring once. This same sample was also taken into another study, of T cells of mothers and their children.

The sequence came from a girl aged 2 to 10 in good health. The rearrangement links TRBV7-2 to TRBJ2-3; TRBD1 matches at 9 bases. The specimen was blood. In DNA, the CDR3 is TGTGCCAGCAGCTGGAGGGGACAGGGCAGTTCAGATACGCAGTATTTT. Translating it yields CASSWRGQGSSDTQYF.